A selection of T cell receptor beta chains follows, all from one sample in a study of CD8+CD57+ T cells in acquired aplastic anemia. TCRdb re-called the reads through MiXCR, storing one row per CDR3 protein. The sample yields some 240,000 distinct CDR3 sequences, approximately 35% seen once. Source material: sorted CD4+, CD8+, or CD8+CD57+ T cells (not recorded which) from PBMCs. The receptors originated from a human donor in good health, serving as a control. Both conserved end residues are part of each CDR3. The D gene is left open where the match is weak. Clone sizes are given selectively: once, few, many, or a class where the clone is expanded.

CDR3 DNA: TGTGCCACCAGTGGACGGACAGGGGGTACGGGCTACACCTTC; CDR3 protein: CATSGRTGGTGYTF; D gene: TRBD1; J gene: TRBJ1-2; V gene: TRBV24-1; clone size: NA
CDR3 DNA: TGCAGTGCTAGAACTGGGGCTGAAGCTTTCTTT; CDR3 protein: CSARTGAEAFF; D gene: NA; J gene: TRBJ1-1; V gene: TRBV20-1; clone size: many
CDR3 DNA: TGCGCCAGCAGCCAAGATAAGGACTCCAGGACACGCAATGAGCGGTTCTTC; CDR3 protein: CASSQDKDSRTRNERFF; D gene: NA; J gene: TRBJ2-1; V gene: TRBV4-1; clone size: NA
CDR3 DNA: TGTGCCATCAGTGAGATTCAGGGGAGCAACTATGGCTACACCTTC; CDR3 protein: CAISEIQGSNYGYTF; D gene: NA; J gene: TRBJ1-2; V gene: TRBV10-3; clone size: many
CDR3 DNA: TGCGCCAGCAGCTTGGAGACGGGGAACCCCTACGAGCAGTACTTC; CDR3 protein: CASSLETGNPYEQYF; D gene: NA; J gene: TRBJ2-7; V gene: TRBV5-1; clone size: many
CDR3 DNA: TGTGCCAGTACGGAGCGGTCCATTTTGTCTGGCCGGGACTACGAGCAGTACTTC; CDR3 protein: CASTERSILSGRDYEQYF; D gene: NA; J gene: TRBJ2-7; V gene: TRBV19; clone size: many
CDR3 DNA: TGTGCCAGCAGCTTTGATTTTTCAGGGGCGGAGGGCTACACCTTC; CDR3 protein: CASSFDFSGAEGYTF; D gene: NA; J gene: TRBJ1-2; V gene: TRBV7-9; clone size: few
CDR3 DNA: TGTGCCAGCAGGAGACAGCGGTCTTCCCACGAGCAGTACTTC; CDR3 protein: CASRRQRSSHEQYF; D gene: NA; J gene: TRBJ2-7; V gene: TRBV6-1; clone size: many
CDR3 DNA: TGTGCCAGCAGCTTAGTCAGGGCTAGCGGGGGGAACACAGATACGCAGTATTTT; CDR3 protein: CASSLVRASGGNTDTQYF; D gene: TRBD2; J gene: TRBJ2-3; V gene: TRBV5-6; clone size: NA
CDR3 DNA: TGTGCCAGCAGTTACCTCAACGAGCAGTACTTC; CDR3 protein: CASSYLNEQYF; D gene: NA; J gene: TRBJ2-7; V gene: TRBV2; clone size: NA
CDR3 DNA: TGCGCCAGCAGCTCGGAGCAGGGGGCTAACTATGGCTACACCTTC; CDR3 protein: CASSSEQGANYGYTF; D gene: TRBD1; J gene: TRBJ1-2; V gene: TRBV5-1; clone size: many
CDR3 DNA: TGCGCCAGCAGCGACCGACAGGGAGTCTACGAGCAGTACTTC; CDR3 protein: CASSDRQGVYEQYF; D gene: TRBD1; J gene: TRBJ2-7; V gene: TRBV5-1; clone size: many
CDR3 DNA: TGTGCCAGCAGTATCGCGACAGCTGAAAAACTGTTTTTT; CDR3 protein: CASSIATAEKLFF; D gene: NA; J gene: TRBJ1-4; V gene: TRBV2; clone size: once
CDR3 DNA: TGTGCCAGCAGCTTTCTGGCAGCAGAACATAGCACAGATACGCAGTATTTT; CDR3 protein: CASSFLAAEHSTDTQYF; D gene: NA; J gene: TRBJ2-3; V gene: TRBV11-1; clone size: NA
CDR3 DNA: TGTGCCAGCTGCCGGGGGGGCTTTGGTCCAGATACGCAGTATTTT; CDR3 protein: CASCRGGFGPDTQYF; D gene: TRBD2; J gene: TRBJ2-3; V gene: TRBV12-3/TRBV12-4; clone size: many
CDR3 DNA: TGCAGCGTTGACAGGGTGAACACCGGGGAGCTGTTTTTT; CDR3 protein: CSVDRVNTGELFF; D gene: NA; J gene: TRBJ2-2; V gene: TRBV29-1; clone size: many
CDR3 DNA: TGTGCCAGCAGCCCTCGCCTTAGCGGGATGTTCGGTGAGCAGTTCTTC; CDR3 protein: CASSPRLSGMFGEQFF; D gene: TRBD2; J gene: TRBJ2-1; V gene: TRBV9; clone size: many
CDR3 DNA: TGTGCCAGCAGCCCCGGGACAGCGAGCACAGATACGCAGTATTTT; CDR3 protein: CASSPGTASTDTQYF; D gene: TRBD1; J gene: TRBJ2-3; V gene: TRBV6-1; clone size: few
CDR3 DNA: TGCGCCAGCAGCCCGGATTCGGCAGGAAACACCATATATTTT; CDR3 protein: CASSPDSAGNTIYF; D gene: NA; J gene: TRBJ1-3; V gene: TRBV5-1; clone size: NA
CDR3 DNA: TGTGCCAGCTCTGGCGGGGCGAGCACTGAAGCTTTCTTT; CDR3 protein: CASSGGASTEAFF; D gene: NA; J gene: TRBJ1-1; V gene: TRBV6-6; clone size: many
CDR3 DNA: TGTGCCATCAGTACAGGGGGCCAGTGTTCACCCCTCCACTTT; CDR3 protein: CAISTGGQCSPLHF; D gene: TRBD1; J gene: TRBJ1-6; V gene: TRBV10-3; clone size: NA
CDR3 DNA: TGTGCCAGCTCACCTTTACTAGCGGACAATCGACAGGAGCAGTACTTC; CDR3 protein: CASSPLLADNRQEQYF; D gene: TRBD2; J gene: TRBJ2-7; V gene: TRBV18; clone size: few
CDR3 DNA: TGTGCCAGCACCCGGGACGGCAAATCACCCCTCCACTTT; CDR3 protein: CASTRDGKSPLHF; D gene: NA; J gene: TRBJ1-6; V gene: TRBV2; clone size: many
CDR3 DNA: TGTGCCAGCAGCTTCCTCGGGGCGGAAGCGAATGGCTACACCTTC; CDR3 protein: CASSFLGAEANGYTF; D gene: NA; J gene: TRBJ1-2; V gene: TRBV9; clone size: many
CDR3 DNA: TGCAGTGCTAGAGGTCCCATGATAAATCAGCCCCAGCATTTT; CDR3 protein: CSARGPMINQPQHF; D gene: NA; J gene: TRBJ1-5; V gene: TRBV20-1; clone size: many
CDR3 DNA: TGTGCCAGCAGCGTAGGGTGGGGAGCGGGGGCTTTCTTT; CDR3 protein: CASSVGWGAGAFF; D gene: NA; J gene: TRBJ1-1; V gene: TRBV9; clone size: many
CDR3 DNA: TGTGCCAGCAGCCTAGGGACAGGGGGTAACACTGAAGCTTTCTTT; CDR3 protein: CASSLGTGGNTEAFF; D gene: TRBD1; J gene: TRBJ1-1; V gene: TRBV14; clone size: many
CDR3 DNA: TGCGCCAGCTGCAAGGACAGGGGGGCGAACTATGGCTACACCTTC; CDR3 protein: CASCKDRGANYGYTF; D gene: TRBD1; J gene: TRBJ1-2; V gene: TRBV5-1; clone size: many
CDR3 DNA: TGCAGTGCTAGAGGGCAGGGGTTTGGCGGGGAGCTGTTTTTT; CDR3 protein: CSARGQGFGGELFF; D gene: NA; J gene: TRBJ2-2; V gene: TRBV20-1; clone size: NA
CDR3 DNA: TGTGCCAGCAGAAACGACAGGGGCCGGATTACTGACAATGAGCAGTTCTTC; CDR3 protein: CASRNDRGRITDNEQFF; D gene: TRBD1; J gene: TRBJ2-1; V gene: TRBV11-2; clone size: few
CDR3 DNA: TGCGCCAGCAGCCAGCTATGGGGTTTAGGGGACGAGCAGTACTTC; CDR3 protein: CASSQLWGLGDEQYF; D gene: NA; J gene: TRBJ2-7; V gene: TRBV4-1; clone size: many
CDR3 DNA: TGCAGCGTTGCTCTTGACAGGCTGCCAGATACGCAGTATTTT; CDR3 protein: CSVALDRLPDTQYF; D gene: NA; J gene: TRBJ2-3; V gene: TRBV29-1; clone size: many
CDR3 DNA: TGTGCCAGCAGTTATAACAGGAACACTGAAGCTTTCTTT; CDR3 protein: CASSYNRNTEAFF; D gene: NA; J gene: TRBJ1-1; V gene: TRBV3-1; clone size: few
CDR3 DNA: TGTGCCACCAGCAGAGATTGGGGGACAGGGAAGCAGCCCCAGCATTTT; CDR3 protein: CATSRDWGTGKQPQHF; D gene: TRBD1; J gene: TRBJ1-5; V gene: TRBV15; clone size: many
CDR3 DNA: TGCGCCAGCAGCTTGGGGGGAGGAGGGCTTGAAGCTTTCTTT; CDR3 protein: CASSLGGGGLEAFF; D gene: NA; J gene: TRBJ1-1; V gene: TRBV5-1; clone size: NA
CDR3 DNA: TGCAGTGCCATAATTAAGGGGATCGAAGCTTTCTTT; CDR3 protein: CSAIIKGIEAFF; D gene: NA; J gene: TRBJ1-1; V gene: TRBV20-1; clone size: many